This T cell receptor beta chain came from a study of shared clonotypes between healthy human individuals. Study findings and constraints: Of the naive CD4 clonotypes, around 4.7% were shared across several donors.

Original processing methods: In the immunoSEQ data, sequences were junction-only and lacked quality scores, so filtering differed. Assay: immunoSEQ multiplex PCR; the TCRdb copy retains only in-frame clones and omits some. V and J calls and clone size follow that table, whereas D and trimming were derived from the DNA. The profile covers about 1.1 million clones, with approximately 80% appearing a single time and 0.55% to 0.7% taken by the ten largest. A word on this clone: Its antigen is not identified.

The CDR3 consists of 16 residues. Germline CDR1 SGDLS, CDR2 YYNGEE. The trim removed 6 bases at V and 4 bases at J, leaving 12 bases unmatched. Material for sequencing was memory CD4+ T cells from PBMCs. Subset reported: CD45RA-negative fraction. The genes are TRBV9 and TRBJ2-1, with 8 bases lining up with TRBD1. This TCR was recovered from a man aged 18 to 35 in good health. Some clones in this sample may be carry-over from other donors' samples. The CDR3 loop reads CASTPPGQGRYNEQFF. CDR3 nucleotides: TGTGCCAGCACCCCCCCCGGACAGGGTCGTTACAATGAGCAGTTCTTC. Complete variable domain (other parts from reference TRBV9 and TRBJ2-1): DSGVTQTPKHLITATGQRVTLRCSPRSGDLSVYWYQQSLDQGLQFLIQYYNGEERAKGNILERFSAQQFPDLHSELNLSSLELGDSALYFCASTPPGQGRYNEQFFGPGTRLTVL.